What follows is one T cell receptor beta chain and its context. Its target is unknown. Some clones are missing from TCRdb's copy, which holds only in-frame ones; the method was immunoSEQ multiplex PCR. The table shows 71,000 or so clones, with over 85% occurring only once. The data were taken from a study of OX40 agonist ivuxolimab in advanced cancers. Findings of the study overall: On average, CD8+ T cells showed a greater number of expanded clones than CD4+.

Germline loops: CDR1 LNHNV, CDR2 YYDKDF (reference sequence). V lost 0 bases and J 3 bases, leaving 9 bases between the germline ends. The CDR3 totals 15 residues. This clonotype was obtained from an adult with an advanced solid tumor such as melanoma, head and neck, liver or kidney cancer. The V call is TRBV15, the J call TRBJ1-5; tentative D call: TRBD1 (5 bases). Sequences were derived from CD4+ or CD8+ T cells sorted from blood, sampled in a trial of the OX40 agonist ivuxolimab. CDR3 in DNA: TGTGCCACCAGCAGAGATCAGGGAACCAATCAGCCCCAGCATTTT. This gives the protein CATSRDQGTNQPQHF. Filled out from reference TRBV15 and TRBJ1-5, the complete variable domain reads DAMVIQNPRYQVTQFGKPVTLSCSQTLNHNVMYWYQQKSSQAPKLLFHYYDKDFNNEADTPDNFQSRRPNTSFCFLDIRSPGLGDTAMYLCATSRDQGTNQPQHFGDGTRLSIL.